The 22 T cell receptor beta chains below all came from one sample that was sequenced in a study of T cell responses to AZD1222 COVID-19 vaccine. Assay: immunoSEQ multiplex PCR; the TCRdb copy retains only in-frame clones and omits some. The repertoire holds over 100,000 clones, with around 89% as singletons. The input for sequencing was peripheral blood, taken on day 0 of AZD1222 vaccination. These receptors were obtained from an adult in good health.

The chain is built from TRBV10-3 and TRBJ1-2, with D possibly being TRBD1 (6 bases). The germline V and J ends were trimmed by 3 bases and 6 bases, with 14 bases remaining between them. The CDR3 loop spans 14 amino acids. Germline lookup yields CDR1 ENHRY and CDR2 SYGVKD. The CDR3 nucleotides are TGTGCCATCAGTGAACCGATGGGGGCGGATGGCTACACCTTC. This codes for CAISEPMGADGYTF.

The chain couples TRBV19 to TRBJ1-6; no definite D call. The CDR3 totals 15 residues. Germline values: CDR1 LNHDA, CDR2 SQIVND (reference sequence). V shed 4 bases and J shed 8 bases, with 15 bases lying between them. CDR3 sequence: CASSRIAKRDSPLHF. CDR3 nucleotides: TGTGCCAGTAGTAGAATCGCGAAGCGGGATTCACCCCTCCACTTT.

This sequence joins TRBV5-1 and TRBJ2-1; unclear D gene. The CDR3 consists of 13 residues. From germline, CDR1 is SGHRS and CDR2 YFSETQ. The V end lost 1 base, the J end lost 5 bases, and 7 bases lay between the germline ends. CDR3 DNA: TGCGCCAGCAGCTTGAACGAGGACAATGAGCAGTTCTTC. Translating gives CASSLNEDNEQFF. Combining the CDR3 with reference TRBV5-1 and TRBJ2-1 gives the whole variable domain KAGVTQTPRYLIKTRGQQVTLSCSPISGHRSVSWYQQTPGQGLQFLFEYFSETQRNKGNFPGRFSGRQFSNSRSEMNVSTLELGDSALYLCASSLNEDNEQFFGPGTRLTVL.

This clone was picked up a small number of times. The CDR3 DNA reads TGTGCCAGCAGTTTACAGGGCCTGAACTACGAGCAGTACTTC. Translated: CASSLQGLNYEQYF. This rearrangement joins TRBV11-2 to TRBJ2-7, with a tentative D call TRBD1 (6 bases). V was clipped by 6 bases and J by 3 bases, with 15 bases between them. Germline lookup yields CDR1 SGHAT and CDR2 FQNNGV. The CDR3 runs to 14 residues. Complete variable domain (other parts from reference TRBV11-2 and TRBJ2-7): EAGVAQSPRYKIIEKRQSVAFWCNPISGHATLYWYQQILGQGPKLLIQFQNNGVVDDSQLPKDRFSAERLKGVDSTLKIQPAKLEDSAVYLCASSLQGLNYEQYFGPGTRLTVT.

The chain recombines TRBV6-5 with TRBJ1-2; no definite D call. The V gene lost 2 bases and the J gene lost 4 bases, with 8 bases spanning the gap. There are 13 residues in the CDR3. CDR1 and CDR2 (germline): MNHEY, SVGAGI. CDR3 sequence: CASSYEGGYGYTF. CDR3 coding DNA: TGTGCCAGCAGTTACGAGGGCGGCTATGGCTACACCTTC.

The chain joins TRBV18 to TRBJ2-5, with a tentative D call TRBD1 (6 bases). The CDR3 runs to 14 residues. V was trimmed by 3 bases and J by 2 bases, leaving 10 bases between them. Germline V lookup: CDR1 KGHSH, CDR2 LQKENI. The CDR3 sequence: CASSPADRQETQYF. The DNA of the CDR3 is TGTGCCAGCTCACCTGCAGACAGGCAAGAGACCCAGTACTTC.

This chain connects TRBV6-5 to TRBJ2-5; TRBD2 matches 11 bases. CDR3 length: 14 amino acids. CDR1 is MNHEY, CDR2 SVGAGI, per germline. The V and J ends lost 6 bases and 4 bases, in that order; junction bases with no gene match: 4. The CDR3 bases are TGTGCCAGCAGCGCCCTAGCGGGGGGAGAGACCCAGTACTTC. Its protein is CASSALAGGETQYF.

The chain employs TRBV27 and TRBJ2-2; no firm D call. This CDR3 is built from 13 residues. The ends were cut back, 6 bases at V and 6 bases at J, with 11 bases in the middle. Germline lookup yields CDR1 MNHEY and CDR2 SMNVEV (reference sequence). The CDR3 nucleotides read TGTGCCAGCAGCCACACCTCTGCCGGGGAGCTGTTTTTT. Its protein product is CASSHTSAGELFF.

The rearrangement links TRBV9 to TRBJ1-1; possible D gene TRBD1, 6 bases. Germline V gene sequence: CDR1 SGDLS, CDR2 YYNGEE. The ends were cut back, 7 bases at V and 5 bases at J, with 24 bases in the middle. This CDR3 region has 16 residues. CDR3 region: CASGDRLGGARTEAFF. Written as DNA, the CDR3 is TGTGCCAGCGGGGATAGACTAGGGGGGGCACGGACTGAAGCTTTCTTT.

This chain connects TRBV7-3 to TRBJ2-1; maybe TRBD2 (6 bases). This CDR3 has 14 residues. Trimming cost V 6 bases and J 7 bases, with 16 bases left between them. The germline CDR1 and CDR2 sequences are SGHTA and FQGTGA. As DNA, the CDR3 is TGTGCCAGCAGAGCCACTAGCTCGGGGAATGAGCAGTTCTTC. Translation gives CASRATSSGNEQFF.

This chain links TRBV27 with TRBJ1-5; D call uncertain. CDR1 MNHEY and CDR2 SMNVEV come from the germline V gene (reference sequence). CDR3 length equals 13 residues. V lost 3 bases and J lost 2, with 5 bases in between. CDR3 coding DNA: TGTGCCAGCAGTTTTCGAGGCAATCAGCCCCAGCATTTT. It encodes CASSFRGNQPQHF.

This chain uses TRBV9 with TRBJ1-1; TRBD1 matches at 7 bases. V shed 4 bases and J 3 bases; nucleotides not matched to a gene: 9. This CDR3 is 15 amino acids long. Germline CDR1 is SGDLS and CDR2 is YYNGEE. The CDR3 region is CASSFGGGSDTEAFF. CDR3 coding DNA: TGTGCCAGCAGCTTTGGAGGGGGCTCGGACACTGAAGCTTTCTTT. Together with reference TRBV9 and TRBJ1-1, the CDR3 gives the full variable domain: DSGVTQTPKHLITATGQRVTLRCSPRSGDLSVYWYQQSLDQGLQFLIQYYNGEERAKGNILERFSAQQFPDLHSELNLSSLELGDSALYFCASSFGGGSDTEAFFGQGTRLTVV.

V usage is TRBV11-2 and J usage is TRBJ2-1; 13 nucleotides agree with TRBD2. The CDR3 sequence is 15 residues long. The germline V gene encodes CDR1 SGHAT and CDR2 FQNNGV. J lost 9 bases, V lost 5 bases, and 7 bases had no gene match. CDR3 sequence reads: CASSPRTSGGVEQFF. In DNA form, the CDR3 reads TGTGCCAGCAGCCCTCGGACTAGCGGGGGAGTTGAGCAGTTCTTC.

In nucleotides, the CDR3 is TGTGCCAGCAGCTTAGGGGAGCGAAGGGAAACTGAAGCTTTCTTT. It codes for CASSLGERRETEAFF. The gene calls are TRBV11-2 and TRBJ1-1; D gene uncertain. V lost 1 base and J lost 5, with 14 bases in between. Germline values: CDR1 SGHAT, CDR2 FQNNGV. The CDR3 has 15 residues. Drawing the rest from reference TRBV11-2 and TRBJ1-1, the complete variable domain is EAGVAQSPRYKIIEKRQSVAFWCNPISGHATLYWYQQILGQGPKLLIQFQNNGVVDDSQLPKDRFSAERLKGVDSTLKIQPAKLEDSAVYLCASSLGERRETEAFFGQGTRLTVV.

J is TRBJ1-6 and V is TRBV5-1; D remains unclear. The CDR3 is 14 residues long. Between the trimmed V and J ends, which lost 0 bases and 10 bases, there was a span of 11 bases. Looked up from germline, CDR1 is SGHRS and CDR2 is YFSETQ. The CDR3 protein is CASSLGWESSPLHF. DNA for the CDR3: TGCGCCAGCAGCTTGGGGTGGGAATCATCACCCCTCCACTTT.

The chain links TRBV11-3 to TRBJ2-7; no definite D call. CDR1 SGHNT and CDR2 YENEEA come from the germline V gene. The CDR3 totals 13 residues. Trimming removed 2 bases at V and 4 bases at J, with 9 bases between. The CDR3 coding sequence is TGTGCCAGCAGCTTAAATTTCGGGTACGAGCAGTACTTC. As protein: CASSLNFGYEQYF.

This clone was recorded a few times. The chain is built from TRBV6-4 and TRBJ2-2, with unresolved D. Germline V lookup: CDR1 MRHNA, CDR2 SNTAGT. V dropped 0 bases and J dropped 4 bases, with 3 bases sitting between them. The CDR3 has 13 amino acids. CDR3 amino acids: CASSDSGTGELFF. CDR3 bases: TGTGCCAGCAGTGACTCGGGCACCGGGGAGCTGTTTTTT.

The CDR3 loop reads CATSIWGNSPLHF. The CDR3 DNA is TGTGCCACCTCCATATGGGGGAATTCACCCCTCCACTTT. The chain couples TRBV12-3 or TRBV12-4 to TRBJ1-6, with D possibly being TRBD1 (5 bases). The V and J ends lost 10 bases and 7 bases respectively, with 14 bases between them. The CDR3 contains 13 residues.

The chain has TRBV6-5 and TRBJ1-1; D remains ambiguous. The CDR3 is 13 amino acids. The ends were cut back, 6 bases at V and 4 bases at J, with 12 bases in the middle. Germline values: CDR1 MNHEY, CDR2 SVGAGI. The CDR3 protein is CASSPGSGTEAFF. As DNA, the CDR3 is TGTGCCAGCAGCCCCGGGAGCGGCACTGAAGCTTTCTTT.

This chain links TRBV4-3 with TRBJ2-3; TRBD1 matches 8 bases. J was trimmed by 0 bases and V by 1 base; bases with no gene match: 0. The CDR3 covers 15 residues. The germline V gene has CDR1 LGHNA and CDR2 YSLEER. CDR3 residues: CASSQGTGSTDTQYF. The CDR3 nucleotides read TGCGCCAGCAGCCAAGGGACAGGGAGCACAGATACGCAGTATTTT.

This clone showed up just once. The chain links TRBV6-2 or TRBV6-3 to TRBJ2-7, with unresolved D. Germline V lookup: CDR1 MNHEY, CDR2 SVGEGT. Trimming removed 2 bases at V and 4 bases at J, with 9 bases between. The CDR3 sequence is 13 residues long. CDR3 residues: CASSYGAFYEQYF. The DNA for the CDR3 is TGTGCCAGCAGTTACGGCGCTTTTTACGAGCAGTACTTC.

V is TRBV12-3 or TRBV12-4 and J is TRBJ1-3, with D unclear. The V and J ends lost 11 bases and 1 base respectively, with 12 bases between them. The CDR3 totals 13 residues. This chain's CDR3 is CACRSKSGNTIYF. CDR3 in DNA: TGTGCCTGTAGGAGTAAATCTGGAAACACCATATATTTT.